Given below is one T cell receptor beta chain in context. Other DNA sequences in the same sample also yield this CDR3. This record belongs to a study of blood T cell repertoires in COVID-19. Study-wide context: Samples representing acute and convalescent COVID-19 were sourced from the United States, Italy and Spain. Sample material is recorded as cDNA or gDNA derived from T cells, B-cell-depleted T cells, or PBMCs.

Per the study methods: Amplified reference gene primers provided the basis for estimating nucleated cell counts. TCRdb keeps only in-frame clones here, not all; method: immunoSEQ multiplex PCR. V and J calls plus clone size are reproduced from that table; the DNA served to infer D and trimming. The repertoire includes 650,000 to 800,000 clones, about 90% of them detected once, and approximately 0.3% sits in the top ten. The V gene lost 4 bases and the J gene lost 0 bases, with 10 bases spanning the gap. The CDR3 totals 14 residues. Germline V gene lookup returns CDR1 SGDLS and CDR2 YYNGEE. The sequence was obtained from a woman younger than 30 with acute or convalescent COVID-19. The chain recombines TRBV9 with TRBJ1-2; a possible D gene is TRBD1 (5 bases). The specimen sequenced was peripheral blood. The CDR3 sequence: CASSPLGPNYGYTF. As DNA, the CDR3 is TGTGCCAGCAGCCCCCTGGGGCCTAACTATGGCTACACCTTC.